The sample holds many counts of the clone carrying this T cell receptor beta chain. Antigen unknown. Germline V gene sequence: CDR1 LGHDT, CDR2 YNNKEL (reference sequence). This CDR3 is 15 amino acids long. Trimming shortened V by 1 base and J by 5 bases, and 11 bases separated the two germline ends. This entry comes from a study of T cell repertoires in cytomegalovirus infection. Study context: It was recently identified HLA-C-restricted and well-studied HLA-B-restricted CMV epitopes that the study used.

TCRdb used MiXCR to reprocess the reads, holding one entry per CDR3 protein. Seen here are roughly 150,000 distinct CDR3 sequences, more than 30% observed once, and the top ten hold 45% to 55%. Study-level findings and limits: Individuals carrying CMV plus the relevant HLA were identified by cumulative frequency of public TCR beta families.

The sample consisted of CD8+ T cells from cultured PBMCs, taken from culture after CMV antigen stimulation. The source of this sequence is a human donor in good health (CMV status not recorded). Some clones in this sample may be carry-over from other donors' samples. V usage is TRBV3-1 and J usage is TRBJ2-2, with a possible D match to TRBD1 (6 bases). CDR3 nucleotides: TGTGCCAGCAGCCAAGGTCAGGGGAGTACCGGGGAGCTGTTTTTT. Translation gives CASSQGQGSTGELFF.